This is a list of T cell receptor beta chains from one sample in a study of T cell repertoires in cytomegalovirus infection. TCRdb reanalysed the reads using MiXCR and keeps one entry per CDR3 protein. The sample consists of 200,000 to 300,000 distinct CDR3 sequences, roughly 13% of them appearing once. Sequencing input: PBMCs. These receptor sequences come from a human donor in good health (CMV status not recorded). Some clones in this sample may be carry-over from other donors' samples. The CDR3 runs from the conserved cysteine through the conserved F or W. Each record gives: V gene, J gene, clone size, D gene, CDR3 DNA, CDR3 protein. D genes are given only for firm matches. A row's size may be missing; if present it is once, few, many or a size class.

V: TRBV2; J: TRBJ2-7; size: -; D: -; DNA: TGTGCCAGCAGTGGGGCGGGAAACTACGAGCAGTACTTC; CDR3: CASSGAGNYEQYF
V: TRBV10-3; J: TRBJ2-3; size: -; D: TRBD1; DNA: TGTGCCATCAGTACCGGGACAGGGCCAGATACGCAGTATTTT; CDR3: CAISTGTGPDTQYF
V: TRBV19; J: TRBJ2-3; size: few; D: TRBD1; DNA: TGTGCCAGTAGCCGGGGGACAGGCCTTCGCACAGATACGCAGTATTTT; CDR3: CASSRGTGLRTDTQYF
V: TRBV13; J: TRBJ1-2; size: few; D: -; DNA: TGTGCCAGCAGCCCACAGGGTGTTGTATATGGCTACACCTTC; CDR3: CASSPQGVVYGYTF
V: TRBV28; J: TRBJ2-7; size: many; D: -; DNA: TGTGCCAGCAGTTTTAGTGGCGGGCTCAAACCGGGGGAGCAGTACTTC; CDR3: CASSFSGGLKPGEQYF
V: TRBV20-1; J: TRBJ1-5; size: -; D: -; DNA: TGCAGTGCCAATTTTGGGGCCGAGAATCAGCCCCAGCATTTT; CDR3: CSANFGAENQPQHF
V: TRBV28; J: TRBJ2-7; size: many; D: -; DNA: TGTGCCAGCAGTGGGGTCGGACTATACGAGCAGTACTTC; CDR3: CASSGVGLYEQYF
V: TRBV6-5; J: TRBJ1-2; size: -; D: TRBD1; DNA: TGTGCCAGCACCATGGGGGACAGATTCTATGGCTACACCTTC; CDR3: CASTMGDRFYGYTF
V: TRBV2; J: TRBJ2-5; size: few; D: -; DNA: TGTGCCAGCAGTGGTACAGGGAGGATGGAGACCCAGTACTTC; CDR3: CASSGTGRMETQYF
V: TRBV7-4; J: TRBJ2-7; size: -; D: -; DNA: TGTGCCAGCAGCCTTAGGTCCCGGGACGGCAACTACGAGCAGTACTTC; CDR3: CASSLRSRDGNYEQYF
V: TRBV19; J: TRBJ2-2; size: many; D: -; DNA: TGTGCCAGTAAACTAGCCTGGTCCCTGGCCGGGGAGCTGTTTTTT; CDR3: CASKLAWSLAGELFF
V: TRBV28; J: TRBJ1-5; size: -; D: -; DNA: TGTGCCAGCAGTTCCACCGAGGTCAGGTGGCAGCCCCAGCATTTT; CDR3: CASSSTEVRWQPQHF
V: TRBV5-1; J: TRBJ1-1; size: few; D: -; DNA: TGCGCCAGCAGCTTGGGTCCCGAAAACACTGAAGCTTTCTTT; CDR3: CASSLGPENTEAFF
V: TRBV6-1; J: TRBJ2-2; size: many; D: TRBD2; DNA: TGTGCCAGCAGTGGAGCGGGAGTAGGGAACACCGGGGAGCTGTTTTTT; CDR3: CASSGAGVGNTGELFF
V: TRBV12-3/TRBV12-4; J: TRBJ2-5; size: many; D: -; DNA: TGTGCCAGCAGAGTAGAGTACTTC; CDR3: CASRVEYF
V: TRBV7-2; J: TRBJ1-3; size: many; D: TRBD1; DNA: TGTGCCAGCGGAGCGGACAGGGGCTTAAACACCATATATTTT; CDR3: CASGADRGLNTIYF
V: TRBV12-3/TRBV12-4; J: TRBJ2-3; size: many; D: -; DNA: TGTGCCAGCAGTTTGCGTCGACCAAGGGATACGCAGTATTTT; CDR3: CASSLRRPRDTQYF
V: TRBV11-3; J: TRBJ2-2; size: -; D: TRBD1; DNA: TGTGCCAGCAGCCCTAGGACAGGGATGATCGGGGAGCTGTTTTTT; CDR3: CASSPRTGMIGELFF
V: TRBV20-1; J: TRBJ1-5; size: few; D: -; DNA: TGCAGTGCTGAACTACAGGGCGAAGGGGTTCAGCCCCAGCATTTT; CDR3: CSAELQGEGVQPQHF
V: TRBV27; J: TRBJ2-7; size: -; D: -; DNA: TGTGCCAGCGGCAGGGGCTCCTACGAGCAGTACTTC; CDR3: CASGRGSYEQYF
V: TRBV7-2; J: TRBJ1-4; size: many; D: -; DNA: TGTGCCAGCAGCTTAGTCGGCAGGGTGAATGAAAAACTGTTTTTT; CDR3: CASSLVGRVNEKLFF
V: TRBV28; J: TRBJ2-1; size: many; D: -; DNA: TGTGCCAGCAGTTCAGTACCCCGACTAGACTATGAGCAGTTCTTC; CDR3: CASSSVPRLDYEQFF
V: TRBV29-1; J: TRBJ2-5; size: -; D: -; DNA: TGCAGCGTTGGATGGCAGCAAGAGACCCAGTACTTC; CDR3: CSVGWQQETQYF
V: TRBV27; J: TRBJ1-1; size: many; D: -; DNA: TGTGCCAGCAGCCGGGTCGGGGACACTGAAGCTTTCTTT; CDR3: CASSRVGDTEAFF
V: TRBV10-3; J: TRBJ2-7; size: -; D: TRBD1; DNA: TGTGCCACCATCCGGACAGGACAAGGCGAGCAGTACTTC; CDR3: CATIRTGQGEQYF
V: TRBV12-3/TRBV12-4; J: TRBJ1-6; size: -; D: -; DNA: TGTGCCAGCAGTACCCCGGGTAATAATTCACCCCTCCACTTT; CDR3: CASSTPGNNSPLHF
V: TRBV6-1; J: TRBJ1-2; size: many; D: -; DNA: TGTGCCAGCAGTGAAGCCGCGGGTACCTTC; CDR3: CASSEAAGTF
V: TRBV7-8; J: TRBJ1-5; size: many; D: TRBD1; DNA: TGTGCCAGCCGACCGACAGGGATAAATCAGCGCCAGCATTTT; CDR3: CASRPTGINQRQHF
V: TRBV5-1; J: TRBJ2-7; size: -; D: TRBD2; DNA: TGCGCCAGCAGCTTGGAAGGCCGGGAGGAGTACTTC; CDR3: CASSLEGREEYF
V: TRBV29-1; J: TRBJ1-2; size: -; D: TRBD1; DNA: TGCAGCGTCGGGACAGGGGTTGGCTACACCTTC; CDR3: CSVGTGVGYTF
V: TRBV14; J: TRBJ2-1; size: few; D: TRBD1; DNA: TGTGCCAGCAGCCAAGGATACGGGACAGACCCTAACAATGAGCAGTTCTTC; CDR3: CASSQGYGTDPNNEQFF
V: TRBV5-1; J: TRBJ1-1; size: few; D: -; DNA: TGCGCCAGCAGCATCGAGGGGTTTACTGAAGCTTTCTTT; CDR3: CASSIEGFTEAFF
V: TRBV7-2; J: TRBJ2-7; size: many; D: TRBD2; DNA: TGTGCCAGCAGCTTAGCGGGACTAGCGGTCTACGAGCAGTACTTC; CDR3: CASSLAGLAVYEQYF
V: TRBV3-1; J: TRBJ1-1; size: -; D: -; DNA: TGTGCCAGCAGCCAAGATTTTGGGAAGACTGAAGCTTTCTTT; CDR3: CASSQDFGKTEAFF
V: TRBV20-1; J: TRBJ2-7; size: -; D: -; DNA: TGCAGTGCTAGAGAGGGCGGGGGCGCCTACGAGCAGTACTTC; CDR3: CSAREGGGAYEQYF
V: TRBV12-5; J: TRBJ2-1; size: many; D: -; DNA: TGTGCTAGTGGTTTGGTACGGGGCGTAGGGGCTCGCTCCTACAATGAGCAGTTCTTC; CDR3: CASGLVRGVGARSYNEQFF
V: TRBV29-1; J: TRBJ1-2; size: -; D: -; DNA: TGCAGCGTTCAGGCCCAACAGGGTAACTATGGCTACACCTTC; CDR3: CSVQAQQGNYGYTF
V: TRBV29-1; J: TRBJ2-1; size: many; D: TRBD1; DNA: TGCAGCGTTGGGGGACAGATGAGCTCCTACAATGAGCAGTTCTTC; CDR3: CSVGGQMSSYNEQFF
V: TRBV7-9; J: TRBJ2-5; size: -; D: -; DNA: TGTGCCAGCAGCAACACAGGGTGGGAGACCCAGTACTTC; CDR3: CASSNTGWETQYF
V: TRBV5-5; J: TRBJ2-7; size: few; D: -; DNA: TGTGCCAGCAGCTTGGCCTTTACAGCTGGAGAGCAGTACTTC; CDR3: CASSLAFTAGEQYF
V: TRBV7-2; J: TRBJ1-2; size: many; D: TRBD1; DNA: TGTGCCAGCAGCCCAGGGGGAGGGAGCGGCTACACCTTC; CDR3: CASSPGGGSGYTF
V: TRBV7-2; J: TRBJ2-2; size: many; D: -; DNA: TGTGCCAGCAGATGGGACTCCAACACCGGGGAGCTGTTTTTT; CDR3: CASRWDSNTGELFF
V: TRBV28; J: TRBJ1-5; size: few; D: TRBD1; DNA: TGTGCCAGCAGTGGACCGGGACAGGGGCTAGATCAGCCCCAGCATTTT; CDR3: CASSGPGQGLDQPQHF
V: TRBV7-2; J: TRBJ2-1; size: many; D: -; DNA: TGTGCCAGCAGCTTAGCGGCTAGCCGGTACAATGAGCAGTTCTTC; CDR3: CASSLAASRYNEQFF
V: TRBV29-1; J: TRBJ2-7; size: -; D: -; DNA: TGCAGCGTTGCTCTTGCAGGAGACTACTACGAGCAGTACTTC; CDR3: CSVALAGDYYEQYF
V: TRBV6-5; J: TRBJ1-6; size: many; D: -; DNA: TGTGCCAGCAGACTCCGGGACAATAATTCACCCCTCCACTTT; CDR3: CASRLRDNNSPLHF
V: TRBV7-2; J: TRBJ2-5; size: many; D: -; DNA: TGTGCCAGCAGCTTGGGAGAGCGATACCAAGAGACCCAGTACTTC; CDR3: CASSLGERYQETQYF
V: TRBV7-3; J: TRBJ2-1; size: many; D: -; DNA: TGTGCCAGCAGCTTAAACCGAAACAATGAGCAGTTCTTC; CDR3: CASSLNRNNEQFF
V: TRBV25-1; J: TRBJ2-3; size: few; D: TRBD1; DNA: TGTGCCAGCAGTGGCCTAAAGGACAGGGTCACAGATACGCAGTATTTT; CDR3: CASSGLKDRVTDTQYF
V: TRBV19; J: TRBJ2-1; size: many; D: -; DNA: TGTGCCAGTAGTATATCCGGATCCTACAATGAGCAGTTCTTC; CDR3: CASSISGSYNEQFF
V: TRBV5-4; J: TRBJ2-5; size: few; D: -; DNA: TGTGCCAGCAGCTTTGTGGGTAACAGAGAGACCCAGTACTTC; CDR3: CASSFVGNRETQYF
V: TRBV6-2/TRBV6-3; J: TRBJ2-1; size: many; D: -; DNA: TGTGCCAGCAGTTACTCTAGCCACATATCCTACAATGAGCAGTTCTTC; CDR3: CASSYSSHISYNEQFF